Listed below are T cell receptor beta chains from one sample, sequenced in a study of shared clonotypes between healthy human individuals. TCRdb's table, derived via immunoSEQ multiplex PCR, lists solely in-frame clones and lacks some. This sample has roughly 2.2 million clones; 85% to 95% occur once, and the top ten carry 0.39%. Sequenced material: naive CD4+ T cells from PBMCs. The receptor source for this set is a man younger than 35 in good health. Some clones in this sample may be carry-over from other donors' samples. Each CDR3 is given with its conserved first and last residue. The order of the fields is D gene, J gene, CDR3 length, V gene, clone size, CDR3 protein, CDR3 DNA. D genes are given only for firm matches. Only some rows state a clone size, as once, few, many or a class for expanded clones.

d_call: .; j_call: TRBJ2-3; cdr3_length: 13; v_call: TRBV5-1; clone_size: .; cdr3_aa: CASSLVSADTQYF; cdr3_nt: TGCGCCAGCAGCTTGGTTTCCGCAGATACGCAGTATTTT
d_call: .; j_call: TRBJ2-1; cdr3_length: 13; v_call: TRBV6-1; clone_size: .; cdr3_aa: CASSERRTNEQFF; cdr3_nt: TGTGCCAGCAGTGAACGCCGGACCAATGAGCAGTTCTTC
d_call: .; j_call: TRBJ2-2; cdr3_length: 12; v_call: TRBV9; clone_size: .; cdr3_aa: CATSRDTGELFF; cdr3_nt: TGTGCTACAAGTAGAGACACCGGGGAGCTGTTTTTT
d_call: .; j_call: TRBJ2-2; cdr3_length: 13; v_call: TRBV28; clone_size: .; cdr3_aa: CASSSSNTGELFF; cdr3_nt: TGTGCCAGCAGTTCCAGCAACACCGGGGAGCTGTTTTTT
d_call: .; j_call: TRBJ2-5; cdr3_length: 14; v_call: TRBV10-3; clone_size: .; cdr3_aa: CAISESAVQETQYF; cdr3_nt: TGTGCCATCAGTGAGAGTGCAGTCCAAGAGACCCAGTACTTC
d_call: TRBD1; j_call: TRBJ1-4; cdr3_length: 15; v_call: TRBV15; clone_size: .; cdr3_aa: CATSRDQGGNEKLFF; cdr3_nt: TGTGCCACCAGCAGAGATCAGGGGGGTAATGAAAAACTGTTTTTT
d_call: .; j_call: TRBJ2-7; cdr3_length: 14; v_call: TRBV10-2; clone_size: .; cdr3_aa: CASSEWLAIVEQYF; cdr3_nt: TGCGCCAGCAGTGAGTGGCTAGCGATCGTCGAGCAGTACTTC
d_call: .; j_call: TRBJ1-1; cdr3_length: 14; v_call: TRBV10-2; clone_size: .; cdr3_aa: CASSDRARNTEAFF; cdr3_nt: TGCGCCAGCAGTGATAGAGCCAGGAACACTGAAGCTTTCTTT
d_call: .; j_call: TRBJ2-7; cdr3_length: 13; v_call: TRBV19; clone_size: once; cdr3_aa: CASSMSGAYEQYF; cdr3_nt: TGTGCCAGTAGTATGTCAGGCGCTTACGAGCAGTACTTC
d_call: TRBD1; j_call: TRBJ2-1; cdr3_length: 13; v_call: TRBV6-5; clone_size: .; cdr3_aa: CASRSQGRNEQFF; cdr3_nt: TGTGCCAGCAGATCACAGGGGCGGAATGAGCAGTTCTTC
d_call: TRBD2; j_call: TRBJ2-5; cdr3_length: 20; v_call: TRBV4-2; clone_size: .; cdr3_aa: CASSQAESGAGGGLGETQYF; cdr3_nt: TGTGCCAGCAGCCAAGCCGAATCTGGGGCGGGAGGGGGCCTTGGAGAGACCCAGTACTTC
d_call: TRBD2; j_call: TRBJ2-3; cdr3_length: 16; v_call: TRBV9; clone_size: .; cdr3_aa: CASSVVAGGRTDTQYF; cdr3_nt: TGTGCCAGCAGCGTAGTGGCGGGAGGAAGGACAGATACGCAGTATTTT
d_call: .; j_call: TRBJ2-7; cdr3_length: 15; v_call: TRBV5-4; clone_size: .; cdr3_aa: CASSSPRDPLYEQYF; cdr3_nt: TGTGCCAGCAGCTCGCCCCGGGACCCCCTCTACGAGCAGTACTTC
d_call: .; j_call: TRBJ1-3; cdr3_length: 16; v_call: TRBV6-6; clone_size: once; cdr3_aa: CASKRWEGGTGNTIYF; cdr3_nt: TGTGCCAGCAAGCGATGGGAGGGTGGAACTGGAAACACCATATATTTT
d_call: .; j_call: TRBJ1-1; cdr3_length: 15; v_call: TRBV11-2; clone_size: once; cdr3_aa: CASSLVTKGNTEAFF; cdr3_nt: TGTGCCAGCAGCTTAGTGACCAAAGGGAACACTGAAGCTTTCTTT